The clone carrying this TCR beta chain was seen a handful of times. The data are from a study of T cells after yellow fever vaccination. Study overall: In the case of low-cell-number fractions, SMART-Seq v4 Ultra Low Input was used for preparation.

TCRdb reanalysed the 5' RACE reads using MiXCR and keeps one entry per CDR3 protein. The table shows 200,000 to 300,000 distinct CDR3 sequences, with 5.5% to 8.5% occurring only once. CDR3 length equals 18 residues. Trimming stripped 5 bases from V and 9 bases from J, with 29 bases between. Per the germline V gene, CDR1 is SGHVS and CDR2 is FQNEAQ. The chain carries TRBV7-8 and TRBJ2-1; D assignment may be TRBD1 or TRBD2 (6 bases each). The clonotype comes from a man aged 30 to 45 who received the YFV17D yellow fever vaccine. Specimen: CD4+ T cells sorted from PBMCs, collected on the day of the yellow fever booster vaccination. The CDR3 nucleotides are TGTGCCAGCAGCCGGCCCGGTGTAGGGGGGACCACGACATCTGAGCAGTTCTTC. Encoded protein: CASSRPGVGGTTTSEQFF.